This TCR beta chain was sequenced in a study of CXCR3-negative and CXCR3-positive naive CD8 T cells. To note about this clonotype: Its antigen is currently unknown.

Via 5' RACE with UMI labels, TRB cDNA libraries were prepared. From the 5' RACE reads, TCRdb lists one entry per CDR3 protein and no DNA. The sample table includes 69,000 or so distinct CDR3 sequences. Germline V gene sequence: CDR1 MDHEN, CDR2 SYDVKM. The CDR3 loop spans 14 amino acids. Notes on the study in general: Memory CD8+ cells showed much lower diversity, while both naive subsets were comparably high. Naive CXCR3-negative cells resembled naive CXCR3-positive cells in TRBV-TRBJ usage; memory cells differed. When CXCR3-positive naive cells were set against CXCR3-negative naive cells, the former had more hydrophobic TRB CDR3s.

Triplicate sorting captured 300,000 to 350,000 cells each from every CD8+ T cell subset. The sample was naive CXCR3- CD8+ T cells from blood. Subset meaning: CD45RO-CCR7+CD27+CD95- naive CD8+ T cells lacking CXCR3 (TNR3-). This rearrangement joins TRBV28 to TRBJ1-2; TCRdb indicates TRBD1, and absent DNA this call remains unverified. This TCR derives from a human donor in good health. Some clones in this sample may be carry-over from other donors' samples. The CDR3: CASSSSGTDYGYTF.